This is a list of T cell receptor beta chains from one sample in a study of blood T cell repertoires in COVID-19. TCRdb's table, derived via immunoSEQ multiplex PCR, lists solely in-frame clones and lacks some. The sample has 200,000 or so clones; about nine tenths are singletons. What was sequenced was peripheral blood. The receptors derive from a woman aged 55-75 years with acute or convalescent COVID-19. Both conserved end residues are part of each CDR3. The D gene is left open where the match is weak. Some rows mark clone size as missing; the rest say once, few, many or name a class of expanded clone.

clone size | J gene | V gene | D gene | CDR3 DNA | CDR3 protein
NA | TRBJ2-7 | TRBV4-1 | TRBD1 | TGCGCCAGCAGCCGCGGGACAGGGGCCGCCTACGAGCAGTACTTC | CASSRGTGAAYEQYF
NA | TRBJ2-1 | TRBV6-1 | TRBD1 | TGTGCCAGCAGTGACACAGGGGGCAGGTACAATGAGCAGTTCTTC | CASSDTGGRYNEQFF
NA | TRBJ1-3 | TRBV5-1 | TRBD1 | TGCGCCACCCAGCCCGGGACAGGGGAGGACACCATATATTTT | CATQPGTGEDTIYF
NA | TRBJ2-3 | TRBV6-5 | NA | TGTGCCAGCACCAGGACAGATACGCAGTATTTT | CASTRTDTQYF
NA | TRBJ1-5 | TRBV28 | TRBD1 | TGTGCCAGCAGTTTCCGGGACAGGGGGCGTAATCAGCCCCAGCATTTT | CASSFRDRGRNQPQHF
NA | TRBJ1-1 | TRBV20-1 | NA | TGCAGTGCTAGAGCCGGTCTGGCTTTCTTT | CSARAGLAFF
NA | TRBJ2-1 | TRBV13 | TRBD2 | TGTGCCAGCAGGACTAGCGGAAGGAGCATAAATGAGCAGTTCTTC | CASRTSGRSINEQFF
NA | TRBJ1-1 | TRBV5-6 | NA | TGTGCCAGCAGCTTTGGGGGGGGCACTGAAGCTTTCTTT | CASSFGGGTEAFF
NA | TRBJ2-3 | TRBV9 | NA | TGTGCCAGCAGCGCGAGACAGACCACTAGCACAGATACGCAGTATTTT | CASSARQTTSTDTQYF
NA | TRBJ2-1 | TRBV3-1/TRBV3-2 | TRBD2 | TGTGCCAGCGGGGCGGGGGCCTACAATGAGCAGTTCTTC | CASGAGAYNEQFF
once | TRBJ1-2 | TRBV6-2/TRBV6-3 | NA | TGTGCCAGCAGCCCAGGAGGGAGGTATGGCTACACCTTC | CASSPGGRYGYTF
NA | TRBJ2-3 | TRBV28 | NA | TGTGCCAGCACCTTAGGGCGGAGGAGGAGCACAGATACGCAGTATTTT | CASTLGRRRSTDTQYF
NA | TRBJ2-2 | TRBV11-2 | NA | TGTGCCAGCAGCTTAGGGGTCGGGGTCAACACCGGGGAGCTGTTTTTT | CASSLGVGVNTGELFF
NA | TRBJ2-5 | TRBV10-3 | TRBD1 | TGTGCCATCAGTCGACCCGGGACAGGACAAGAGACCCAGTACTTC | CAISRPGTGQETQYF
NA | TRBJ1-3 | TRBV11-3 | NA | TGTGCCAGCAGCTTGGGCCAGGCCGGAAACACCATATATTTT | CASSLGQAGNTIYF
NA | TRBJ1-3 | TRBV5-4 | NA | TGTGCCAGCAGCTTGATGCCGGGTGGAAACACCATATATTTT | CASSLMPGGNTIYF
few | TRBJ1-5 | TRBV28 | TRBD1 | TGTGCCAGCAGTCCCCGACAGGGAAGGTTGAGCAATCAGCCCCAGCATTTT | CASSPRQGRLSNQPQHF
few | TRBJ1-3 | TRBV9 | NA | TGTGCCAGCAGCGTAGATCTCATCCGACGGGGGACCATATATTTT | CASSVDLIRRGTIYF
NA | TRBJ2-3 | TRBV6-9 | NA | TGTGCCAGCAGTGCTAGGAACGGGGGCACAGATACGCAGTATTTT | CASSARNGGTDTQYF
NA | TRBJ1-4 | TRBV7-2 | TRBD1 | TGTGCCAGCAGCCAGCAGGGGGGTACAACTAATGAAAAACTGTTTTTT | CASSQQGGTTNEKLFF
NA | TRBJ1-4 | TRBV4-1 | TRBD1 | TGCGCCAGCAGCCAAGGGACAGGAGCAACTAATGAAAAACTGTTTTTT | CASSQGTGATNEKLFF
NA | TRBJ1-2 | TRBV3-1/TRBV3-2 | TRBD1 | TGTGCCAGCAGCCAAGATTGGACAGGACCCTATGGCTACACCTTC | CASSQDWTGPYGYTF
once | TRBJ2-2 | TRBV28 | TRBD1 | TGTGCCAGCAGTTCTTTGGGACAGGGAATCACCGGGGAGCTGTTTTTT | CASSSLGQGITGELFF
NA | TRBJ2-1 | TRBV4-3 | NA | TGCGCCAGCAGCCAATTCAGAGCGGAATACAATGAGCAGTTCTTC | CASSQFRAEYNEQFF
NA | TRBJ2-7 | TRBV7-2 | NA | TGTGCCAGCAGCTTAGGGGGGGTCTACGAGCAGTACTTC | CASSLGGVYEQYF
NA | TRBJ2-7 | TRBV9 | NA | TGTGCCAGCAGCGTAGGAGCGGGCGGGTACGAGCAGTACTTC | CASSVGAGGYEQYF
NA | TRBJ2-1 | TRBV5-4 | TRBD2 | TGTGCCAGCAGCTTGGGCGGGGGACTCTACAATGAGCAGTTCTTC | CASSLGGGLYNEQFF
NA | TRBJ1-1 | TRBV6-5 | NA | TGTGCCAGCAGTTATATGACTGAAGCTTTCTTT | CASSYMTEAFF
few | TRBJ2-7 | TRBV6-5 | NA | TGTGCCAGCAGTACAGGCTTGTTCTACGAGCAGTACTTC | CASSTGLFYEQYF
NA | TRBJ1-6 | TRBV19 | TRBD1 | TGTGCCAGTAGTATTGACAGGGGATCACCCCTCCACTTT | CASSIDRGSPLHF
NA | TRBJ2-7 | TRBV6-5 | TRBD2 | TGTGCCAGCAGCGCTAGCGGAACACCTTGGGAGCAGTACTTC | CASSASGTPWEQYF
NA | TRBJ2-6 | TRBV6-2/TRBV6-3 | TRBD2 | TGTGCCAGCAGTGGGGCTAGCGGGAACTCTGGGGCCAACGTCCTGACTTTC | CASSGASGNSGANVLTF
NA | TRBJ2-1 | TRBV5-6 | NA | TGTGCCAGCACCCGCGGGACGTTCAATGAGCAGTTCTTC | CASTRGTFNEQFF
NA | TRBJ1-1 | TRBV18 | TRBD1 | TGTGCCAGCTCGACAGGGACGAACACTGAAGCTTTCTTT | CASSTGTNTEAFF
NA | TRBJ2-2 | TRBV4-1 | TRBD2 | TGCGCCAGCAGCCAGGCCGGGACTAGCGGGAGGGTTAACACCGGGGAGCTGTTTTTT | CASSQAGTSGRVNTGELFF
NA | TRBJ2-3 | TRBV7-9 | TRBD2 | TGTGCCAGCAGCCCTAGCGGGGCTAGCACAGATACGCAGTATTTT | CASSPSGASTDTQYF
NA | TRBJ2-7 | TRBV7-2 | TRBD1 | TGTGCCAGCAGCTTAAGGGGGCACTCCTACGAGCAGTACTTC | CASSLRGHSYEQYF
NA | TRBJ1-2 | TRBV3-1/TRBV3-2 | TRBD1 | TGTGCCAGCAGCCTGACAGGGGGTTGGGATGGCTACACCTTC | CASSLTGGWDGYTF